The rows below give T cell receptor beta chains drawn from one sample of a study of OX40 agonist ivuxolimab in advanced cancers. Clones were sequenced by immunoSEQ multiplex PCR, and TCRdb holds only the in-frame ones, with some missing. The sample consists of some 82,000 clones, roughly 88% of them appearing once. Source: CD4+ or CD8+ T cells sorted from blood, taken in a trial of the OX40 agonist ivuxolimab. All receptors come from an adult with an advanced solid tumor such as melanoma, head and neck, liver or kidney cancer. CDR3s include the opening cysteine and the closing phenylalanine or tryptophan. The order of the fields is D gene, clone size, J gene, V gene, CDR3 protein, CDR3 DNA. The D gene is left open where the match is weak. Clone size is given for some rows only: seen once, a few or many times, or a class if the clone is expanded.

D: .
size: once
J: TRBJ2-1
V: TRBV11-1
CDR3: CASSLAYNEQFF
DNA: TGTGCCAGCAGCTTAGCGTACAATGAGCAGTTCTTC

D: .
size: .
J: TRBJ2-2
V: TRBV2
CDR3: CASSVVRTNTGELFF
DNA: TGTGCCAGCAGTGTTGTCAGGACGAACACCGGGGAGCTGTTTTTT

D: .
size: .
J: TRBJ2-7
V: TRBV5-1
CDR3: CASSLDQSVREQYF
DNA: TGCGCCAGCAGCTTGGACCAGTCGGTGAGGGAGCAGTACTTC

D: TRBD2
size: .
J: TRBJ2-4
V: TRBV28
CDR3: CAKGTSGRYWINIQYF
DNA: TGTGCCAAAGGGACTAGCGGGAGATATTGGATAAACATTCAGTACTTC

D: TRBD2
size: .
J: TRBJ2-3
V: TRBV5-1
CDR3: CASSSWGSGGYTDTQYF
DNA: TGCGCCAGCAGCTCGTGGGGGAGCGGGGGATACACAGATACGCAGTATTTT

D: TRBD2
size: .
J: TRBJ2-1
V: TRBV19
CDR3: CASSTGTSGRAVHEQFF
DNA: TGTGCCAGTAGTACCGGGACTAGCGGGAGGGCCGTACATGAGCAGTTCTTC

D: .
size: .
J: TRBJ2-5
V: TRBV5-1
CDR3: CASSSSPEETQYF
DNA: TGCGCCAGCAGCTCCTCACCCGAAGAGACCCAGTACTTC

D: .
size: .
J: TRBJ1-2
V: TRBV4-1
CDR3: CASSQEPTGYENYGYTF
DNA: TGCGCCAGCAGCCAGGAACCTACAGGGTATGAGAACTATGGCTACACCTTC

D: .
size: .
J: TRBJ2-5
V: TRBV7-2
CDR3: CASSLSLSPQETQYF
DNA: TGTGCCAGCAGCTTATCCCTATCACCACAAGAGACCCAGTACTTC

D: TRBD2
size: .
J: TRBJ2-1
V: TRBV7-8
CDR3: CASSLVVARLGSGRRVEQFF
DNA: TGTGCCAGCAGCTTAGTTGTCGCTAGGTTAGGAAGCGGGAGACGGGTTGAGCAGTTCTTC

D: TRBD2
size: .
J: TRBJ2-5
V: TRBV9
CDR3: CASSVVGGSGETQYF
DNA: TGTGCCAGCAGCGTAGTGGGCGGGAGCGGGGAGACCCAGTACTTC

D: TRBD1
size: .
J: TRBJ2-7
V: TRBV11-3
CDR3: CASSPGQGADYEQYF
DNA: TGTGCCAGCAGCCCTGGACAGGGGGCGGACTACGAGCAGTACTTC

D: .
size: .
J: TRBJ2-4
V: TRBV27
CDR3: CANYQQDYCQNIQYF
DNA: TGTGCCAACTACCAACAGGACTATTGCCAAAACATTCAGTACTTC

D: .
size: .
J: TRBJ1-4
V: TRBV19
CDR3: CASGGYRANEKLFF
DNA: TGTGCCAGCGGGGGTTACAGGGCTAATGAAAAACTGTTTTTT